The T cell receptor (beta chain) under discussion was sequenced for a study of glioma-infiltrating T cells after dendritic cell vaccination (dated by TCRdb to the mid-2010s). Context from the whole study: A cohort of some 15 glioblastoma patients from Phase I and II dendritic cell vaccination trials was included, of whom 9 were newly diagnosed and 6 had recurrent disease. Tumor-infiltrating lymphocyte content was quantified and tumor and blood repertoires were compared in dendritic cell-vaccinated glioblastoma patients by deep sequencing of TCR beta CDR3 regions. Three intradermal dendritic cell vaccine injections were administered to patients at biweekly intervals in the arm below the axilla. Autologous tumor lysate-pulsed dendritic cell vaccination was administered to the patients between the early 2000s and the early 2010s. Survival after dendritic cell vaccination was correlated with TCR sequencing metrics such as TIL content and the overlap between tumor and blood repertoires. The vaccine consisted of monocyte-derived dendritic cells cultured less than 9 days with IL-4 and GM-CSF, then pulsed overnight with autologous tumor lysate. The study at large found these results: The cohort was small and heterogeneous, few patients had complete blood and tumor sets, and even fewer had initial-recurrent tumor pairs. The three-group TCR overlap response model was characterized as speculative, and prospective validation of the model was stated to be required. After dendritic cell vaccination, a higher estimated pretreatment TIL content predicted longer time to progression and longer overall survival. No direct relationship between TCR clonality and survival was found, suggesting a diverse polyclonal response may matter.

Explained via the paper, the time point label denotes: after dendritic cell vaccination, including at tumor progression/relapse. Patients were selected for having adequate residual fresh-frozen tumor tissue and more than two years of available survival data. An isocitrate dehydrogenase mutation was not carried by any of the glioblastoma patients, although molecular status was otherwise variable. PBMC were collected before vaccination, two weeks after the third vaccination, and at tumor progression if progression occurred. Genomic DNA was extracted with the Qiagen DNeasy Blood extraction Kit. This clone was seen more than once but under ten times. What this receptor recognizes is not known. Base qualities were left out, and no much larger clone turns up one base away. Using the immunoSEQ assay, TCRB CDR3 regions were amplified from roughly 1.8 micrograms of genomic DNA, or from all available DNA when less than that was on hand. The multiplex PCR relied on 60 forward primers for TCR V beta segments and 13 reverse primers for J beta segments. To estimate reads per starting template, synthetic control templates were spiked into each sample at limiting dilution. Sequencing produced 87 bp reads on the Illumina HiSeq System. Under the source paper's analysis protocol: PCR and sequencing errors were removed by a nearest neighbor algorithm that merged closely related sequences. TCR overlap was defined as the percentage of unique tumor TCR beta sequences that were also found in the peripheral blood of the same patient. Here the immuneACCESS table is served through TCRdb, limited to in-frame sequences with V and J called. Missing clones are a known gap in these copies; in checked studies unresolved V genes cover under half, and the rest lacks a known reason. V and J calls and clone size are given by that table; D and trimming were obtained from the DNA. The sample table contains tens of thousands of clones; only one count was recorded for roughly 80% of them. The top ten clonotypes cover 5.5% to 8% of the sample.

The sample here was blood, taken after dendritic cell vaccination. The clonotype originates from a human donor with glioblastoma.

The DNA sequence follows: TGTGCCAGCAGTGAAAGGGGCCTCTCACCCCTCCACTTT. It is translated as CASSERGLSPLHF. Recombination linked TRBV6-5 to TRBJ1-6; the D region possibly corresponds to TRBD1 (5 bases align). V is pared back by 5 bases and J by 10 bases, with 12 bases lying between the germline termini. From the germline V gene, CDR1 is MNHEY and CDR2 is SVGAGI. The CDR3 numbers 13 residues from cysteine through phenylalanine. This entry keeps only the CDR3 DNA: 39 bases, framed from base 1.